This entry lists 6 T cell receptor beta chains sequenced from one sample in a study of STAT3 mutations in large granular lymphocyte leukemia. Study-wide results and limits: Every T-cell large granular lymphocyte leukemia patient had at least one immunodominant TCR beta clonotype.

Sequencing was performed with immunoSEQ multiplex PCR; in TCRdb, only in-frame clones are kept and a portion is missing. The top ten hold more than 30% of the sample, which has around 1,500 clones, almost 70% seen once. What these receptors recognize is not known. The sample taken for sequencing was peripheral blood mononuclear cells. These receptors originate from a woman in her 70s with T-cell large granular lymphocyte leukemia. Some clones in this sample may be carry-over from other donors' samples.

The rearrangement uses TRBV29-1 and TRBJ1-5; a weak D match, TRBD1 (5 bases). CDR3 length: 13 amino acids. Per germline, CDR1 SQVTM and CDR2 ANQGSEA. Trimming took off 3 bases at V and 7 bases at J, with 13 bases between the two ends. CDR3 amino acids: CSVETQGGQPQHF. CDR3 in DNA: TGCAGCGTTGAGACGCAGGGTGGACAGCCCCAGCATTTT.

This chain links TRBV29-1 with TRBJ2-1; D remains ambiguous. Between the trimmed V and J ends, which lost 2 bases and 0 bases, there was a span of 14 bases. The CDR3 runs 16 residues. The germline CDR1 and CDR2 sequences are SQVTM and ANQGSEA. The CDR3 reads CSVEFGVRSSYNEQFF. CDR3 nucleotides: TGCAGCGTTGAATTCGGCGTAAGAAGCTCCTACAATGAGCAGTTCTTC.

The chain recombines TRBV10-2 with TRBJ1-2; 9 bases match TRBD1. After removal of 6 bases from V and 7 bases from J, the junction contained 6 bases not matched to a gene. Germline values: CDR1 WSHSY, CDR2 SAAADI. CDR3 length: 13 amino acids. The CDR3 protein is CASRTGGNAGYTF. The DNA of the CDR3 is TGCGCCAGCAGAACAGGGGGCAACGCTGGCTACACCTTC.

The genes are TRBV18 and TRBJ2-7; 10 positions agree with TRBD2. CDR1 and CDR2 (germline): KGHSH, LQKENI. The CDR3 runs to 15 residues. J lost 1 base, V lost 2 bases, and 2 bases had no gene match. The CDR3 DNA reads as TGTGCCAGCTCACCAGCTAGCGGGGGTTCCTACGAGCAGTACTTC. Protein product: CASSPASGGSYEQYF.

This sequence joins TRBV29-1 and TRBJ1-2; 7 nucleotides align to TRBD1. V lost 6 bases, J lost 6 bases, and 7 bases stayed unmatched. Germline CDR1 is SQVTM and CDR2 is ANQGSEA. The CDR3 sequence is 12 residues long. CDR3 residues: CSVGADRDGYTF. CDR3 nucleotides: TGCAGCGTGGGGGCCGACAGGGATGGCTACACCTTC.

This clone was detected only a few times. The chain combines TRBV30 with TRBJ1-1; D is unclear. Trimming took 6 bases from V and 0 from J, leaving 11 bases between them. CDR3 size: 13 residues. Germline-derived CDR1 and CDR2 are GTSNPN and SVGIG (reference sequence). CDR3 protein: CACFRDLNTEAFF. The DNA for the CDR3 is TGTGCCTGCTTCCGGGATTTGAACACTGAAGCTTTCTTT.